This entry concerns a single T cell receptor beta chain. The target antigen is unknown. Using its own MiXCR run on the reads, TCRdb lists one record per CDR3 protein. The data show around 740,000 distinct CDR3 sequences, with approximately 34% seen just once and roughly 2.9% held by the top ten. The CDR3 covers 14 residues. V was pared by 3 bases and J by 5 bases, with 5 bases of the junction left unmatched. This entry is derived from a study of T cell repertoires in cytomegalovirus infection. As for the study in general: Public signatures in TCR beta pointed to CMV infection and matching HLA type.

Study-wide points: The ex vivo response was dominated by HLA-C-restricted CMV-specific TCR beta clonotypes. Identification of carriers of CMV plus the relevant HLA was performed using cumulative public TCR beta family frequency.

This TCR was sampled from a human donor in good health (CMV status not recorded). Some clones in this sample may be carry-over from other donors' samples. J is TRBJ2-3 and V is TRBV12-3 or TRBV12-4, with TRBD2 matching 7 bases. The sequencing input was PBMCs. The CDR3, as DNA: TGTGCCAGCAGTTTGGCGGGGGAGGGAGATACGCAGTATTTT. Amino acids: CASSLAGEGDTQYF.